These 27 T cell receptor beta chains came from one sample sequenced in a study of control samples from healthy donors and cancer patients. Produced via immunoSEQ multiplex PCR; TCRdb's table is partial and in-frame only. The listing contains fewer than 250,000 clones. Sequencing was carried out using blood. These receptors all stem from a young woman in good health.

V and J are TRBV13 and TRBJ1-2, with D maybe TRBD1 (5 bases). Between the trimmed V and J ends, which lost 6 bases and 0 bases, there was a span of 8 bases. Germline-derived CDR1 and CDR2 are PRHDT and FYEKMQ (reference sequence). CDR3 size: 13 residues. The CDR3 protein is CASRTETNYGYTF. The CDR3 region has the DNA TGTGCCAGCAGGACAGAAACTAACTATGGCTACACCTTC.

J is TRBJ1-1 and V is TRBV5-1; 9 positions match TRBD1. Germline loops: CDR1 SGHRS, CDR2 YFSETQ. This CDR3 comprises 15 residues. V dropped 4 bases and J dropped 5; count of bases not matched to a gene: 9. The chain's CDR3 is CASSQSQGAETEAFF. CDR3 bases: TGCGCCAGCAGCCAGTCACAGGGGGCAGAAACTGAAGCTTTCTTT.

This chain links TRBV10-3 with TRBJ1-6; 8 bases align to TRBD1. Trimming removed 2 bases from V and 7 bases from J; junction bases left unmatched: 4. Germline CDR1 ENHRY, CDR2 SYGVKD. This CDR3 is built from 15 residues. The CDR3 reads CAISEGQGRNSPLHF. The CDR3 DNA sequence: TGTGCCATCAGTGAGGGACAGGGACGAAATTCACCCCTCCACTTT.

The chain recombines TRBV24-1 with TRBJ2-5, with a tentative D call TRBD1 (6 bases). Germline lookup yields CDR1 KGHDR and CDR2 SFDVKD. Trimming took off 3 bases at V and 5 bases at J, with 12 bases between the two ends. The CDR3 is 14 residues long. The CDR3 here is CATSDATGAETQYF. In nucleotides, the CDR3 is TGTGCCACCAGTGATGCGACAGGTGCGGAGACCCAGTACTTC.

CDR3 bases: TGTGCCAGCAGCCTTGACGGCAGGGTATGGTCGGAGACCCAGTACTTC. Its translation is CASSLDGRVWSETQYF. The rearrangement uses TRBV11-3 and TRBJ2-5; D may be TRBD1 (5 bases). Germline CDR1 SGHNT, CDR2 YENEEA. The CDR3 runs to 16 residues. The germline V and J ends were trimmed by 5 bases and 5 bases, with 21 bases remaining between them.

The chain couples TRBV19 to TRBJ2-5; 11 nucleotides align to TRBD2. Germline trimming cut 1 base from V and 4 bases from J; bases unmatched to any gene: 2. Looked up from germline, CDR1 is LNHDA and CDR2 is SQIVND (reference sequence). The CDR3 extends over 15 amino acids. The CDR3 coding sequence is TGTGCCAGTAGTATAGGGCTAGCGGGGGGAGAGACCCAGTACTTC. It is translated as CASSIGLAGGETQYF.

V is TRBV19 and J is TRBJ1-1; D is uncertain. The length of the CDR3 is 13 residues. CDR1 is LNHDA and CDR2 is SQIVND in the germline V gene (reference sequence). V dropped 4 bases and J dropped 0 bases, with 6 bases sitting between them. DNA of the CDR3: TGTGCCAGTAGTACTTTGATGAACACTGAAGCTTTCTTT. It encodes CASSTLMNTEAFF.

The J gene is TRBJ1-4, the V gene TRBV4-2; D unresolved. The V end lost 3 bases, the J end lost 2 bases, and 10 bases lay between the germline ends. Germline V gives CDR1 LGHNA, CDR2 YNFKEQ. CDR3 length: 15 amino acids. The CDR3 DNA reads as TGTGCCAGCAGCCAGCCAGGTGCGACTAATGAAAAACTGTTTTTT. Amino acids: CASSQPGATNEKLFF.

V usage is TRBV6-5 and J usage is TRBJ1-1, with a weak D call TRBD1 (6 bases). The CDR3 extends over 14 amino acids. Germline CDR1 MNHEY, CDR2 SVGAGI. V shed 5 bases and J shed 1 base, with 11 bases lying between them. This CDR3 is CASSPTGSNTEAFF. The CDR3 nucleotides are TGTGCCAGCAGTCCCACAGGGTCGAACACTGAAGCTTTCTTT.

A remark on this clone: Other nucleotide sequences from this sample produce the same CDR3. V gene TRBV2 combines with J gene TRBJ1-1; a weak D match, TRBD1 (6 bases). Germline loops: CDR1 SNHLY, CDR2 FYNNEI. The CDR3 is 14 residues long. Trimming took off 3 bases at V and 4 bases at J, with 12 bases between the two ends. The CDR3 DNA is TGTGCCAGCAGTGACCGGGGGCGGAGCACTGAAGCTTTCTTT. Translation gives CASSDRGRSTEAFF.

The chain combines TRBV30 with TRBJ1-1; D is unclear. CDR1 is GTSNPN and CDR2 is SVGIG in the germline V gene (reference sequence). The CDR3 contains 13 residues. The V end lost 0 bases, the J end lost 3 bases, and 8 bases lay between the germline ends. CDR3 nucleotide sequence: TGTGCCTGGAGTGTACACGCGGACACTGAAGCTTTCTTT. Translation gives CAWSVHADTEAFF.

The V gene is TRBV10-3, the J gene TRBJ2-1; TRBD2 agrees at 15 bases. With 6 bases clipped from V and 1 base from J, the junction kept 7 bases outside the gene matches. Germline V lookup: CDR1 ENHRY, CDR2 SYGVKD. CDR3 size: 18 residues. CDR3 bases: TGTGCCATCAGACCGGGACTAGCGGGGGGCCGATCCTACAATGAGCAGTTCTTC. Translating it yields CAIRPGLAGGRSYNEQFF.

This chain links TRBV5-4 with TRBJ1-5; D is unresolved. The germline gives CDR1 SGHNT, CDR2 YYREEE (reference sequence). The ends were cut back, 9 bases at V and 4 bases at J, with 11 bases in the middle. The CDR3 extends over 12 amino acids. DNA for the CDR3: TGTGCCACCAACAACGGTAATCAGCCCCAGCATTTT. Protein: CATNNGNQPQHF. Full variable domain (remainder filled in from reference TRBV5-4 and TRBJ1-5): ETGVTQSPTHLIKTRGQQVTLRCSSQSGHNTVSWYQQALGQGPQFIFQYYREEENGRGNFPPRFSGLQFPNYSSELNVNALELDDSALYLCATNNGNQPQHFGDGTRLSIL.

The gene calls are TRBV18 and TRBJ2-5, with unresolved D. The V end was cut by 3 bases, the J end by 2 bases, with 13 bases between. The CDR3 totals 15 residues. Germline CDR1 KGHSH, CDR2 LQKENI. CDR3 in amino acids: CASSPQVGSQETQYF. CDR3 DNA sequence: TGTGCCAGCTCACCCCAAGTTGGGTCACAAGAGACCCAGTACTTC.

The CDR3 loop is CATSRALTETNSPLHF. DNA of the CDR3: TGTGCCACCAGCAGGGCCCTGACAGAAACCAATTCACCCCTCCACTTT. V usage is TRBV15 and J usage is TRBJ1-6; D is perhaps TRBD1 (5 bases). This CDR3 is 16 amino acids long. Looked up from germline, CDR1 is LNHNV and CDR2 is YYDKDF (reference sequence). Trimming cost V 3 bases and J 7 bases, with 16 bases left between them.

The rearrangement joins TRBV6-5 to TRBJ1-4, with a tentative D call TRBD1 (5 bases). CDR3 length equals 15 residues. V lost 7 bases and J lost 0, with 12 bases in between. CDR1 and CDR2 from the germline V gene are MNHEY and SVGAGI. The CDR3 DNA reads as TGTGCCAGCAAGGGGACGGCTTCAACTAATGAAAAACTGTTTTTT. Its translation is CASKGTASTNEKLFF.

The rearrangement joins TRBV28 to TRBJ1-5; D remains ambiguous. The CDR3 covers 12 residues. Per the germline V gene, CDR1 is MDHEN and CDR2 is SYDVKM. Trimming stripped 7 bases from V and 9 bases from J, with 13 bases between. CDR3 nucleotides: TGTGCCAGCACATCTGGCCCGCGGCCCCAGCATTTT. It codes for CASTSGPRPQHF.

The chain recombines TRBV14 with TRBJ1-1; D is uncertain. CDR3 length equals 13 residues. Germline CDR1 reads SGHDN; CDR2 reads FVKESK. Deletions cut 1 base from V and 5 bases from J, with 8 bases between. The CDR3 sequence: CASSQGVKTEAFF. For the CDR3, the DNA is TGTGCCAGCAGCCAAGGAGTTAAGACTGAAGCTTTCTTT.

The chain employs TRBV5-1 and TRBJ2-5; TRBD2 aligns across 10 bases. The germline V gene encodes CDR1 SGHRS and CDR2 YFSETQ. This CDR3 is 17 amino acids long. Losses at the gene ends were 0 bases for V and 3 bases for J; bases not matched to a gene: 8. Here the CDR3 DNA reads TGCGCCAGCAGCTTGGAAGCTAGCGGGGGTTCTAAAGAGACCCAGTACTTC. Translation: CASSLEASGGSKETQYF.

The chain carries TRBV28 and TRBJ1-1; D is undetermined. V was clipped by 3 bases and J by 8 bases, with 19 bases between them. The CDR3 length is 15 residues. The V gene's germline CDR1 is MDHEN and CDR2 SYDVKM. CDR3 amino acids: CASSLLPFQLVEAFF. DNA of the CDR3: TGTGCCAGCAGTTTGCTCCCTTTTCAACTGGTAGAAGCTTTCTTT.

The chain employs TRBV5-1 and TRBJ2-7; no definite D call. CDR3 length: 15 amino acids. V shed 4 bases and J shed 2 bases, with 16 bases lying between them. Looked up from germline, CDR1 is SGHRS and CDR2 is YFSETQ. CDR3 residues: CASSLGMGRPYEQYF. The CDR3 nucleotides are TGCGCCAGCAGCCTGGGGATGGGCAGGCCCTACGAGCAGTACTTC.

With regard to this clone: Other DNA sequences in this sample translate to the same CDR3. The V and J genes are TRBV18 and TRBJ1-3; D may be TRBD1 (5 bases). Per the germline V gene, CDR1 is KGHSH and CDR2 is LQKENI. CDR3 length: 14 residues. V dropped 2 bases and J dropped 4 bases, with 9 bases sitting between them. The CDR3 protein is CASSPGGAGNTIYF. CDR3 in DNA: TGTGCCAGCTCACCAGGGGGAGCGGGAAACACCATATATTTT.

The V and J genes are TRBV11-3 and TRBJ2-1; TRBD2 might be the D (5 bases). The V gene's germline CDR1 is SGHNT and CDR2 YENEEA. V lost 1 base and J 2 bases, leaving 9 bases between the germline ends. This CDR3 spans 15 amino acids. The CDR3 is CASSLGGSPYNEQFF. In nucleotides, the CDR3 is TGTGCCAGCAGCTTAGGCGGGTCTCCCTACAATGAGCAGTTCTTC.

The V gene is TRBV7-9, the J gene TRBJ2-7; no clear D gene. The germline gives CDR1 SEHNR, CDR2 FQNEAQ (reference sequence). There are 14 residues in the CDR3. The V end lost 1 base, the J end lost 2 bases, and 9 bases lay between the germline ends. CDR3 sequence: CASSLVSGAYEQYF. CDR3 coding DNA: TGTGCCAGCAGCTTAGTCTCGGGTGCCTACGAGCAGTACTTC.

The rearrangement uses TRBV24-1 and TRBJ1-3; possible D gene TRBD1, 5 bases. The CDR3 runs 11 residues. Trimming cost V 7 bases and J 8 bases, with 8 bases left between them. Germline values: CDR1 KGHDR, CDR2 SFDVKD. The CDR3 sequence: CATSRGDTIYF. In DNA, the CDR3 is TGTGCCACCAGCCGAGGGGACACCATATATTTT.

The rearrangement uses TRBV2 and TRBJ1-4, with D possibly matching TRBD1 (5 bases). This CDR3 region has 13 residues. CDR1 and CDR2 (germline): SNHLY, FYNNEI. The ends were cut back, 3 bases at V and 8 bases at J, with 10 bases in the middle. The CDR3 nucleotides read TGTGCCAGCAGTGAGGTCCACAGGGAAAAACTGTTTTTT. Encoded protein: CASSEVHREKLFF.

The J gene is TRBJ2-6, the V gene TRBV5-1; no firm D call. The germline V and J ends were trimmed by 4 bases and 0 bases, with 20 bases remaining between them. Germline V gene data show CDR1 as SGHRS and CDR2 as YFSETQ. The CDR3 runs 19 residues. CDR3 protein: CASSVGGPSSFSGANVLTF. The CDR3 DNA reads as TGCGCCAGCAGCGTAGGTGGTCCGAGCTCTTTCTCTGGGGCCAACGTCCTGACTTTC.